This T cell receptor (beta chain) was recorded in a study of T-cell reconstitution after alpha-beta-depleted transplantation in children. General observations from the study: As was reported, about two months after transplant, alpha-beta T cells came from several hundred expanded graft clones. When one year had passed after transplant, most T-cell counts and diversity came from newly produced T cells.

V was clipped by 5 bases and J by 7 bases; unmatched bases: 6. The CDR3 has 14 amino acids. Germline CDR1 reads SGHTA; CDR2 reads FQGNSA. A remark on this clonotype: The antigen is unknown.

Preparation of the TCRbeta library was carried out with unique molecular identifiers. TCRdb itself ran the PCR reads through MiXCR, one entry per CDR3 protein. The table lists 530,000 or so distinct CDR3 sequences, approximately 30% of them singletons. The TCR sequence derives from a boy under two years old with Wiskott-Aldrich syndrome, due to receive a stem cell transplant. The specimen comprised PBMCs, sampled before TCRalphabeta/CD19-depleted stem cell transplant. J is TRBJ2-7 and V is TRBV7-2; 12 positions match TRBD2. CDR3 amino acids: CASSRLAGVGEQYF. As DNA, the CDR3 is TGTGCCAGCAGCAGACTAGCGGGAGTAGGGGAGCAGTACTTC.